Detailed here is one T cell receptor (beta chain). The data were obtained in a study of blood T cell repertoires in COVID-19. Study at large: T cells, B-cell-depleted T cells, or PBMCs supplied cDNA or gDNA.

In Seattle, patients joined the study during active infection and were tracked longitudinally. V lost 0 bases, J lost 1 base, and 7 bases lay in between. Per germline, CDR1 SGHRS and CDR2 YFSETQ. The CDR3 is 15 amino acids. In the authors' workflow: Amplification of reference gene primers provided the estimated nucleated cell counts. The protocol was immunoSEQ multiplex PCR, while the TCRdb copy is restricted to in-frame clones and leaves out a portion. The V and J calls and the clone size are those of that table, but D and trimming were determined from the DNA. The sample consists of a few hundred thousand clones, 90% of them appearing once.

The sample was peripheral blood. The chain employs TRBV5-1 and TRBJ2-2; D remains ambiguous. The origin of this receptor is a woman between 45 and 60 years old with COVID-19, enrolled during active disease. This CDR3 reads CASSLASENTGELFF. CDR3 bases: TGCGCCAGCAGCTTGGCAAGCGAGAACACCGGGGAGCTGTTTTTT.